Each of the 30 T cell receptor beta chains below was sequenced from the same sample in a study of a mutant IDH1 vaccine in newly diagnosed glioma. Their antigens remain unidentified. Time point defined: week 47, end of study. In every dose of vaccine, 300 ug of mutant IDH1 20-mer peptide was given alongside topical imiquimod. The repertoire was sequenced with immunoSEQ multiplex PCR; TCRdb's copy has only in-frame clones and lacks some. The sample records tens of thousands of clones, around four fifths being singletons. Source: PBMCs, taken from a glioma patient whose treatment included an IDH1 peptide vaccine. These receptors originate from a man aged 40-49 years with glioma.

The V gene is TRBV18, the J gene TRBJ1-2; 7 nucleotides align to TRBD1. There are 13 residues in the CDR3. After removal of 4 bases from V and 7 bases from J, the junction contained 6 bases not matched to a gene. Germline lookup yields CDR1 KGHSH and CDR2 LQKENI. CDR3 coding DNA: TGTGCCAGCTCACTGACAGGGAGGATTGGCTACACCTTC. Its protein is CASSLTGRIGYTF.

V and J are TRBV19 and TRBJ2-5; D is possibly TRBD1 (6 bases). V lost 5 bases, J lost 4 bases, and 17 bases lay in between. The CDR3 loop spans 15 amino acids. In germline, CDR1 is LNHDA, CDR2 SQIVND (reference sequence). The CDR3 nucleotides are TGTGCCAGTAGTCCAACAACAGGGTTTGGAGAGACCCAGTACTTC. Translated: CASSPTTGFGETQYF.

This sequence joins TRBV4-1 and TRBJ1-1; D is unresolved. Germline V gene data show CDR1 as MGHRA and CDR2 as YSYEKL. The CDR3 loop spans 15 amino acids. Trimming cost V 1 base and J 1 base, with 10 bases left between them. CDR3 DNA: TGCGCCAGCAGCCAAGTCCAGGCGGCGAACACTGAAGCTTTCTTT. Translating gives CASSQVQAANTEAFF.

The chain links TRBV28 to TRBJ1-5; TRBD1 is a possible D gene (5 bases). The CDR3 has 13 residues. Trimming left V 11 bases short and J 0 bases short, with 11 bases between. Germline values: CDR1 MDHEN, CDR2 SYDVKM. The CDR3 DNA sequence: TGTGCCGCGGGGGGGAATAGCAATCAGCCCCAGCATTTT. It specifies CAAGGNSNQPQHF.

J is TRBJ2-7 and V is TRBV4-3; 9 nucleotides align to TRBD1. The length of the CDR3 is 16 residues. The J segment lost 3 bases and the V segment lost 5 bases, leaving 11 bases of the junction unmatched. Germline V lookup: CDR1 LGHNA, CDR2 YSLEER. CDR3 nucleotide sequence: TGCGCCAGCAGCGGCGTAGGTAGACAGGGGGGCTACGAGCAGTACTTC. It specifies CASSGVGRQGGYEQYF.

The chain is built from TRBV7-2 and TRBJ2-1; 13 bases fit TRBD2. V lost 8 bases and J lost 15; bases outside the gene matches: 7. Germline V gene data show CDR1 as SGHTA and CDR2 as FQGNSA. There are 12 residues in the CDR3. The CDR3 bases are TGTGCCAGCGGCACTAGCGGGGGGGTCAGGTTCTTC. Translating gives CASGTSGGVRFF.

This CDR3 is CASSLREAGNTEAFF. The CDR3, as DNA: TGTGCCAGTAGTCTCCGTGAAGCCGGGAACACTGAAGCTTTCTTT. The chain couples TRBV19 to TRBJ1-1; the D is unclear. This CDR3 is 15 amino acids long. Germline V gene lookup returns CDR1 LNHDA and CDR2 SQIVND (reference sequence). V was cut by 5 bases and J by 1 base, with 14 bases left in between. The whole variable domain, filled in from reference TRBV19 and TRBJ1-1, reads DGGITQSPKYLFRKEGQNVTLSCEQNLNHDAMYWYRQDPGQGLRLIYYSQIVNDFQKGDIAEGYSVSREKKESFPLTVTSAQKNPTAFYLCASSLREAGNTEAFFGQGTRLTVV.

The chain combines TRBV23-1 with TRBJ1-5; D gene unclear. TRBV23-1 is labeled an ORF, and its function is uncertain. This CDR3 spans 16 amino acids. V was cut by 2 bases and J by 7 bases, with 18 bases left in between. This CDR3 reads CASSQIHSGREQPQHF. The CDR3 DNA sequence: TGCGCCAGCAGTCAAATCCACAGTGGTAGGGAACAGCCCCAGCATTTT.

The rearrangement links TRBV5-1 to TRBJ2-3; 7 bases match TRBD1. The CDR3 sequence is 15 residues long. Trimming took 2 bases from V and 2 from J; bases not matched to a gene: 5. CDR1 SGHRS and CDR2 YFSETQ come from the germline V gene. CDR3 coding DNA: TGCGCCAGCAGCTTCGGGGACAGAGACACAGATACGCAGTATTTT. Translated: CASSFGDRDTDTQYF.

The chain links TRBV6-1 to TRBJ2-1; perhaps D is TRBD1 or TRBD2 (5 bases each). Per the germline V gene, CDR1 is MNHNS and CDR2 is SASEGT. Trimming removed 2 bases at V and 2 bases at J, with 13 bases between. The CDR3 runs to 16 residues. The CDR3: CASSERGRRAYNEQFF. CDR3 bases: TGTGCCAGCAGTGAACGGGGCAGAAGAGCCTACAATGAGCAGTTCTTC.

The chain is built from TRBV5-4 and TRBJ2-7; 13 bases are a match to TRBD2. V lost 0 bases and J lost 6; bases outside the gene matches: 6. This CDR3 has 16 amino acids. CDR1 is SGHNT and CDR2 is YYREEE in the germline V gene (reference sequence). The CDR3 nucleotides are TGTGCCAGCAGCTTGGGCGGTGGACTAGCGGGAGTCGAGCAGTACTTC. Amino acid sequence: CASSLGGGLAGVEQYF. Full variable domain (rest looked up from reference TRBV5-4 and TRBJ2-7): ETGVTQSPTHLIKTRGQQVTLRCSSQSGHNTVSWYQQALGQGPQFIFQYYREEENGRGNFPPRFSGLQFPNYSSELNVNALELDDSALYLCASSLGGGLAGVEQYFGPGTRLTVT.

The V and J genes are TRBV25-1 and TRBJ1-4, with D uncertain. Trimming shortened V by 7 bases and J by 7 bases, and 22 bases separated the two germline ends. Germline CDR1 is MGHDK and CDR2 is SYGVNS. This CDR3 is 16 amino acids long. The CDR3 DNA reads TGTGCCAGCATTGGTCGACGAGGGCTTGGAGGTGAAAAACTGTTTTTT. Protein: CASIGRRGLGGEKLFF.

The genes are TRBV15 and TRBJ2-5; maybe TRBD1 (5 bases). The V gene's germline CDR1 is LNHNV and CDR2 YYDKDF (reference sequence). The CDR3 sequence is 13 residues long. Deletions cut 6 bases from V and 2 bases from J, with 10 bases between. CDR3 bases: TGTGCCACCAGGGATGGACAACAAGAGACCCAGTACTTC. Its protein product is CATRDGQQETQYF. The whole variable domain, remainder taken from reference TRBV15 and TRBJ2-5, is DAMVIQNPRYQVTQFGKPVTLSCSQTLNHNVMYWYQQKSSQAPKLLFHYYDKDFNNEADTPDNFQSRRPNTSFCFLDIRSPGLGDTAMYLCATRDGQQETQYFGPGTRLLVL.

This rearrangement joins TRBV5-6 to TRBJ2-3, with 7 positions matching TRBD1. V dropped 4 bases and J dropped 3; count of bases not matched to a gene: 5. Germline V lookup: CDR1 SGHDT, CDR2 YYEEEE. The CDR3 contains 14 residues. The CDR3 bases are TGTGCCAGCAGCGCAAACAGGGGAACAGATACGCAGTATTTT. It yields the protein CASSANRGTDTQYF.

This CDR3 is CASSVGTGEPYGYTF. In DNA, the CDR3 is TGTGCCAGTAGTGTCGGGACAGGGGAGCCCTATGGCTACACCTTC. This sequence joins TRBV19 and TRBJ1-2; 10 bases line up with TRBD1. CDR3 length equals 15 residues. V gave up 5 bases and J gave up 4 bases; unmatched junction bases: 7. Germline V gene lookup returns CDR1 LNHDA and CDR2 SQIVND (reference sequence).

A word on this clone: Since the CDR3 does not end with the conserved phenylalanine or tryptophan, this likely comes from a read error. The J gene is TRBJ1-1, the V gene TRBV14; no definite D call. This CDR3 is built from 11 residues. Germline loops: CDR1 SGHDN, CDR2 FVKESK. Trimming pared 4 bases from V and 1 base from J, leaving 1 base between. The CDR3 DNA follows: TGTGCCAGCAGCCGGAACACTGAAGCTTTCCTT. Its translation is CASSRNTEAFL.

The chain uses TRBV4-3 and TRBJ2-2; 7 nucleotides line up with TRBD1. Per germline, CDR1 LGHNA and CDR2 YSLEER. V trimming: 0 bases; J trimming: 0 bases; junction bases outside the gene matches: 4. The length of the CDR3 is 17 residues. CDR3 bases: TGCGCCAGCAGCCAAGAGAACGGACAGGCGAACACCGGGGAGCTGTTTTTT. Translating gives CASSQENGQANTGELFF.

The V call is TRBV7-3, the J call TRBJ1-1; 8 nucleotides align to TRBD1. CDR3 length: 16 amino acids. V shed 8 bases, J shed 2 bases, and the junction held 13 bases outside the gene matches. Germline CDR1 is SGHTA and CDR2 is FQGTGA. The CDR3 sequence is CASRRGPQGANTEAFF. The CDR3 nucleotides read TGTGCCAGCCGCCGGGGCCCTCAGGGGGCAAACACTGAAGCTTTCTTT.

The chain uses TRBV29-1 and TRBJ2-7; tentative D call: TRBD1 (7 bases). The CDR3 has 12 residues. Per germline, CDR1 SQVTM and CDR2 ANQGSEA. The CDR3: CSGGTETYEQYF. The CDR3 nucleotides read TGCAGTGGCGGGACAGAAACCTACGAGCAGTACTTC.

The rearrangement uses TRBV6-6 and TRBJ2-1, with no clear D. V lost 0 bases to trimming and J lost 6 bases, with 9 bases between them. The CDR3 runs to 14 residues. Germline V gene data show CDR1 as MNHNY and CDR2 as SVGAGI (reference sequence). CDR3 residues: CASSYSKLINEQFF. For the CDR3, the DNA is TGTGCCAGCAGTTACTCGAAACTTATCAATGAGCAGTTCTTC.

This chain uses TRBV11-3 with TRBJ1-1; a weak D match, TRBD1 (6 bases). CDR1 is SGHNT and CDR2 is YENEEA in the germline V gene. The CDR3 has 14 amino acids. V shed 1 base and J shed 4 bases, with 10 bases lying between them. CDR3 sequence: CASSLGRGSTEAFF. CDR3 DNA sequence: TGTGCCAGCAGCTTAGGGAGGGGGAGCACTGAAGCTTTCTTT.

The J gene is TRBJ1-1, the V gene TRBV29-1; D ambiguous. Trimming took 7 bases from V and 5 from J, leaving 8 bases between them. The CDR3 spans 10 residues. Germline V CDR1 and CDR2: SQVTM, ANQGSEA. This CDR3 is CSAKETEAFF. The CDR3 nucleotides are TGCAGCGCCAAGGAGACTGAAGCTTTCTTT.

The chain carries TRBV7-9 and TRBJ2-3; D is perhaps TRBD1 or TRBD2 (5 bases each). The CDR3 runs 16 residues. V was pared by 6 bases and J by 0 bases, with 16 bases between. CDR1 and CDR2 from the germline V gene are SEHNR and FQNEAQ (reference sequence). CDR3 sequence (DNA): TGTGCCAGCAGGGCCAGGGTAGGCGGGAGCACAGATACGCAGTATTTT. This codes for CASRARVGGSTDTQYF.

V gene TRBV18 combines with J gene TRBJ2-1; D possibly corresponds to TRBD2 (5 bases). The CDR3 totals 13 residues. Per the germline V gene, CDR1 is KGHSH and CDR2 is LQKENI. Trimming removed 3 bases from V and 7 bases from J, with 10 bases in between. For the CDR3, the DNA is TGTGCCAGCTCACCGCTCCGGGGAAATGAGCAGTTCTTC. This sequence encodes CASSPLRGNEQFF.

This chain links TRBV15 with TRBJ2-2; TRBD2 agrees at 7 bases. The germline V gene encodes CDR1 LNHNV and CDR2 YYDKDF (reference sequence). CDR3 length: 16 amino acids. After removal of 3 bases from V and 5 bases from J, the junction contained 9 bases not matched to a gene. The CDR3 protein is CATSSLSVGGTGELFF. The CDR3 nucleotides read TGTGCCACCAGCAGCCTGTCGGTGGGGGGGACCGGGGAGCTGTTTTTT.

The V call is TRBV5-6, the J call TRBJ2-7; the match to TRBD2 covers 7 bases. After removal of 4 bases from V and 0 bases from J, the junction contained 4 bases not matched to a gene. Germline values: CDR1 SGHDT, CDR2 YYEEEE. The CDR3 covers 14 residues. Written as DNA, the CDR3 is TGTGCCAGCAGCCAAGGGACTACCTCCTACGAGCAGTACTTC. As protein: CASSQGTTSYEQYF.

About this clone: The junction departs from the called germline gene at one end, perhaps through a read error. The V gene is TRBV5-4, the J gene TRBJ1-3, with no clear D. The CDR3 is 16 amino acids. Per the germline V gene, CDR1 is SGHNT and CDR2 is YYREEE (reference sequence). The CDR3 protein is CASSQDLVGSGNTIYF. The CDR3 DNA sequence: TGCGCCAGCAGCCAAGACTTGGTCGGCTCTGGAAACACCATATATTTT.

The V and J genes are TRBV7-8 and TRBJ2-1; 7 bases are a match to TRBD2. After removal of 4 bases from V and 4 bases from J, the junction contained 10 bases not matched to a gene. Germline assignment: CDR1 SGHVS and CDR2 FQNEAQ. CDR3 size: 16 residues. In DNA form, the CDR3 reads TGTGCCAGCAGCTCAGCCCGCGGGAGACATTACAATGAGCAGTTCTTC. As protein: CASSSARGRHYNEQFF.

J is TRBJ2-7 and V is TRBV7-2; D gene ambiguous. Germline CDR1 is SGHTA and CDR2 is FQGNSA. V lost 1 base to trimming and J lost 3 bases, with 4 bases between them. The CDR3 spans 12 residues. The CDR3 loop is CASSLEFYEQYF. CDR3 DNA: TGTGCCAGCAGCTTAGAGTTCTACGAGCAGTACTTC.

The rearrangement joins TRBV11-1 to TRBJ1-1; 10 positions agree with TRBD1. The J segment lost 7 bases and the V segment lost 5 bases, leaving 10 bases of the junction unmatched. There are 15 residues in the CDR3. CDR1 is SGHAT and CDR2 is FQDESV in the germline V gene (reference sequence). CDR3 coding DNA: TGTGCCAGCAGCCCCAGAAAAGGGACAGGGGATGAAGCTTTCTTT. Amino acids: CASSPRKGTGDEAFF.